The entry below describes one T cell receptor beta chain. In the original analysis: Nucleated cell counts were estimated from reference gene primer amplification. Repertoires were generated with immunoSEQ multiplex PCR, while TCRdb's copy carries only in-frame clones and drops some. That table furnishes V, J and clone size, whereas the DNA furnished D and trimming. Among around 110,000 clones listed, roughly 84% were seen once. Germline CDR1 SGHRS, CDR2 YFSETQ. The length of the CDR3 is 14 residues. Trimming took 4 bases from V and 7 from J; bases not matched to a gene: 10. This entry is derived from a study of blood T cell repertoires in COVID-19. On the study more broadly: Samples of COVID-19 (acute and convalescent) were obtained from the United States, Italy and Spain. T cells, B-cell-depleted T cells, or PBMCs provided the cDNA or gDNA that served as material.

The sequenced sample consisted of peripheral blood. This receptor was identified in a human donor in a cohort sampled during active COVID-19. The chain is built from TRBV5-1 and TRBJ1-1; 7 positions match TRBD1. In DNA, the CDR3 is TGCGCCAGCAGCCCCCAGGGGGGAATAAGTGAAGCTTTCTTT. Amino acids: CASSPQGGISEAFF.